This TCR beta chain originates from a study of blood T cell repertoires in COVID-19. In the study overall: In each case, the material was cDNA or gDNA derived from T cells, B-cell-depleted T cells, or PBMCs.

The study counted Cohort 3 donors as recovered given two negative PCRs, clearance, or symptom resolution. Measured with immunoSEQ multiplex PCR; TCRdb has only the in-frame clones, and not every one. This table holds 430,000 or so clones, roughly 90% found once. This CDR3 is built from 14 residues. Germline CDR1 SGHRS, CDR2 YFSETQ. V was clipped by 0 bases and J by 1 base, with 7 bases between them. The chain joins TRBV5-1 to TRBJ1-2; no clear D gene. The clonotype was recovered from a woman aged 40-49 years who had recovered from COVID-19. What was sequenced was PBMCs or T cells enriched from blood (not recorded which). CDR3 nucleotides: TGCGCCAGCAGCTTGGGTTCCTTTAACTATGGCTACACCTTC. Translation gives CASSLGSFNYGYTF.